There are a few counts of the clone carrying this TCR beta chain. Its antigen remains unknown. Trimming shortened V by 5 bases and J by 0 bases, and 4 bases separated the two germline ends. This CDR3 comprises 13 residues. Germline CDR1 is MNHNY and CDR2 is SVGAGI (reference sequence). The sample comes from a study of blood T cells in healthy people across ages. Regarding the study as a whole: Relative to aged donors, long-lived donors carried more naive CD4+ cells and displayed higher diversity. TCR beta diversity correlated strongly with naive T cell percentage. Per million T cells, TCR beta diversity dropped about linearly as age rose.

The second PCR ran roughly 7 to 12 cycles with a sample-barcoded 5' primer and J-beta primers. In TCRdb, the 5' RACE reads were re-called with MiXCR into one record per CDR3 protein. This table has 1.6 million or so distinct CDR3 sequences, roughly 32% appearing once. The material sequenced was blood. The receptor's source is a woman aged 25 to 39 in good health. The chain is built from TRBV6-6 and TRBJ1-4; D unclear. The CDR3 DNA follows: TGTGCCAGCAGTACACCAACTAATGAAAAACTGTTTTTT. Its translation is CASSTPTNEKLFF.